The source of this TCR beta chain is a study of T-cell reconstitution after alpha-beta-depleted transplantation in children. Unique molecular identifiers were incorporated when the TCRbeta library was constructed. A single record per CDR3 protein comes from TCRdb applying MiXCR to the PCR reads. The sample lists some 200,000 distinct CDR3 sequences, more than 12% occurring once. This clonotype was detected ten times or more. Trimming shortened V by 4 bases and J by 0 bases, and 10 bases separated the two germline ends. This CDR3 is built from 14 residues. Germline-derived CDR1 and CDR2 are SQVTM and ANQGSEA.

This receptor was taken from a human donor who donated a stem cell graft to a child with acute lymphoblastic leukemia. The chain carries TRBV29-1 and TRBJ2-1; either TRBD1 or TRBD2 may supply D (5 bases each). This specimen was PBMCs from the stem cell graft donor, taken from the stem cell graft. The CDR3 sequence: CSVAGTGSYNEQFF. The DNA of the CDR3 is TGCAGCGTTGCAGGGACGGGCTCCTACAATGAGCAGTTCTTC.